This T cell receptor (beta chain) comes out of a study of blood T cell repertoires in COVID-19. Participants were aged 18 to 89 years, lived in 24 US areas, and enrolled virtually. Participant reports of clinical history set cohort assignment. In the original workflow: Nucleated cell counts were estimated from reference gene primer amplification. The protocol was immunoSEQ multiplex PCR, while the TCRdb copy is restricted to in-frame clones and leaves out a portion. Clone size and the V and J calls come from that table; the DNA yielded D and trimming. This table holds 200,000 or so clones, about four fifths found once. Trimming cost V 8 bases and J 6 bases; bases outside gene matches: 15. This CDR3 has 15 residues. Germline CDR1 is MNHEY and CDR2 is SVGAGI.

Sample: PBMCs or T cells enriched from blood (not recorded which). The chain recombines TRBV6-5 with TRBJ1-1, with 7 bases identical to TRBD1. The receptor's source is a man in his forties who had recovered from COVID-19. DNA for the CDR3: TGTGCCAGCCCCAAAGAAGCGACAGGGATGGCTGAAGCTTTCTTT. Protein product: CASPKEATGMAEAFF.